The clone carrying this T cell receptor (beta chain) has more than one count but fewer than ten. V shed 3 bases, J shed 3 bases, and the junction held 9 bases outside the gene matches. From germline, CDR1 is MGHRA and CDR2 YSYEKL. The CDR3 is made up of 16 amino acids. TCRdb ran MiXCR on the 5' RACE reads and lists one entry per CDR3 protein. The sample holds about 220,000 distinct CDR3 sequences, 5.5% to 7.5% seen once. The record originates from a study of identical twins. These same data were also listed under a study on T cells expressing NK-cell markers.

This rearrangement joins TRBV4-1 to TRBJ2-3, with TRBD2 matching 7 bases. What was sequenced was CD8+ T cells sorted from blood. The receptor's source is a woman younger than 35 in good health. The CDR3 loop reads CASSQEGLVDTDTQYF. CDR3 nucleotide sequence: TGCGCCAGCAGCCAGGAAGGACTAGTAGATACAGATACGCAGTATTTT.